The present entry profiles one TCR beta chain with its context. These data belong to a study of blood T cell repertoires in COVID-19. Study background: Spain, Italy and the United States supplied samples that represented acute and convalescent COVID-19. T cells, B-cell-depleted T cells, or PBMCs supplied cDNA or gDNA.

Trimming pared 0 bases from V and 4 bases from J, leaving 15 bases between. The germline V gene has CDR1 GTSNPN and CDR2 SVGIG (reference sequence). CDR3 length equals 16 residues. Original handling: Cell counts per sample came from amplifying reference gene primers. The protocol was immunoSEQ multiplex PCR, while the TCRdb copy is restricted to in-frame clones and leaves out a portion. V, J and clone size are taken as reported in that table, and D and trimming were inferred from the DNA itself. The sample comprises about 250,000 clones, roughly 80% of which are singletons, and about 10% rests with the top ten.

The sequence was obtained from an older man with acute or convalescent COVID-19. Specimen: peripheral blood. V and J are TRBV30 and TRBJ1-4; the D gene is possibly TRBD1 (5 bases). For the CDR3, the DNA is TGTGCCTGGAGTGTAAATCGGGGGTATGGTAATGAAAAACTGTTTTTT. Protein product: CAWSVNRGYGNEKLFF.